This entry features one TCR beta chain sequence. Its target is not known. Trimming stripped 3 bases from V and 6 bases from J, with 3 bases between. From germline, CDR1 is LGHDT and CDR2 YNNKEL (reference sequence). The CDR3 loop spans 12 amino acids. ViraFEST used viral peptide pools to expand antigen-specific CD4+ T cells before sequencing. At the end of over 8 days of culture, CD4+ T cells were isolated. It was two doses of either the BNT162b2 or mRNA-1273 vaccine that participants received. Vaccine recipients, nucleocapsid antibody negative, had no prior SARS-CoV-2 infection. Cultures of under 2.5 million PBMC per well contained around 10 IU/ml IL-2 plus 10 ug/ml peptides. This sample stems from a study of vaccination effects on CD4 cells after COVID-19. As for the study in general: The median interval between the second dose and post-vaccine sampling was 72 days.

Only in-frame clones appear in the TCRdb table, and some are missing; sequencing was by immunoSEQ multiplex PCR. The sample carries roughly 24,000 clones, about three quarters recorded once. Specimen: CD4+ T cells from PBMCs cultured with HCoV-NL63 spike peptides, collected after COVID-19 vaccination. V and J are TRBV3-1 (or the pseudogene TRBV3-2) and TRBJ1-6; D ambiguous. The source of this sequence is a human donor who received a COVID-19 vaccine. The CDR3 DNA is TGTGCCAGCAGCCAGGCTAATTCACCCCTCCACTTT. Translated, it gives CASSQANSPLHF.